This TCR beta chain was retrieved from a study of Ad26.COV2.S vaccination and SARS-CoV-2 variants. Study-level background: Donor got 5x10^10 or 1x10^11 viral particles of Ad26.COV2.S.

TCRdb keeps only in-frame clones here, not all; method: immunoSEQ multiplex PCR. The sample consists of hundreds of thousands of clones, about 90% of them appearing once. Looked up from germline, CDR1 is DFQATT and CDR2 is SNEGSKA (reference sequence). The CDR3 extends over 11 amino acids. V lost 4 bases and J lost 9, with 10 bases in between. The treatment denotes: 15 to 20 received Ad26.COV2.S at low or high dose, single or two shots; roughly five received placebo; per-sample allocation not given. The study sampled participants on day 63 after the first vaccine or placebo injection. This TCR was recovered from a person between 18 and 65 years old who received the Ad26.COV2.S COVID-19 vaccine or a placebo. Sequenced here: peripheral blood, sampled in a trial of Ad26.COV2.S vaccine versus placebo. The J gene is TRBJ1-3, the V gene TRBV20-1; D uncertain. The CDR3 DNA reads as TGCAGTGCTAAAGATTGGGGCACCATATATTTT. Its translation is CSAKDWGTIYF.